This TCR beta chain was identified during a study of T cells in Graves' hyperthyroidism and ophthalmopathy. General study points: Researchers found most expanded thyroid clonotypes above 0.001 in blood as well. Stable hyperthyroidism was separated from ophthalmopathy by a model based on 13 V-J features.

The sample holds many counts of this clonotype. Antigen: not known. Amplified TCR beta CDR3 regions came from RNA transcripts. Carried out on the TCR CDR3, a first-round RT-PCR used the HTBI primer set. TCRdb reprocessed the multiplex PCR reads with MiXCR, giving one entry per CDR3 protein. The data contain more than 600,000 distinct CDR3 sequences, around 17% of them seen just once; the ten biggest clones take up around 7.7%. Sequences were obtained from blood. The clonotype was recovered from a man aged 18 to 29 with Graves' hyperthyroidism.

As DNA, the CDR3 is TGTGCCAGCAGTTATCGGGACGCCGCCTTACCTTACGAGCAGTACTTC. It is translated as CASSYRDAALPYEQYF. The chain employs TRBV6-5 and TRBJ2-7; D could derive from TRBD1 or TRBD2 (5 bases each). CDR3 length: 16 amino acids. CDR1 is MNHEY and CDR2 is SVGAGI in the germline V gene. With 3 bases removed from V and 4 bases from J, the gap between germline ends came to 19 bases.